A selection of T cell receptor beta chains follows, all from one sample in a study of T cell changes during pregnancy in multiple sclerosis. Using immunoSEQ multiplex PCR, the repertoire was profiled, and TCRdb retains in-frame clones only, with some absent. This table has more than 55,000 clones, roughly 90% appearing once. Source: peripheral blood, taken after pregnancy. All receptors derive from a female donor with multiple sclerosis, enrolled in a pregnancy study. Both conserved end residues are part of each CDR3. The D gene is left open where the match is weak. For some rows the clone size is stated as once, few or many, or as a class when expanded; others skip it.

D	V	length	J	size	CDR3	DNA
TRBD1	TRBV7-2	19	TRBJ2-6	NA	CASSRRGGTGGSGANVLTF	TGTGCCAGCAGCCGGCGAGGAGGGACAGGGGGGTCTGGGGCCAACGTCCTGACTTTC
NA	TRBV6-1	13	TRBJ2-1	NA	CASSVGQRNEQFF	TGTGCCAGCAGTGTTGGACAGCGCAATGAGCAGTTCTTC
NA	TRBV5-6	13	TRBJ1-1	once	CASSLPRGTEAFF	TGTGCCAGCAGCCTCCCCCGGGGCACTGAAGCTTTCTTT
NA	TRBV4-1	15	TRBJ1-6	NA	CASAYPGRGNSPLHF	TGCGCCAGCGCCTACCCAGGCAGGGGTAATTCACCCCTCCACTTT
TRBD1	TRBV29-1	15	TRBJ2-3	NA	CSVGGTELQAYTQYF	TGCAGCGTTGGGGGGACAGAGCTTCAGGCGTATACGCAGTATTTT
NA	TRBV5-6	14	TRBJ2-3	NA	CASSLLLSTDTQYF	TGTGCCAGCAGCTTATTACTGAGCACAGATACGCAGTATTTT
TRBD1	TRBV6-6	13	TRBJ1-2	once	CSSRTGVFYGYTF	TGTTCCAGTAGGACAGGGGTTTTCTATGGCTACACCTTC
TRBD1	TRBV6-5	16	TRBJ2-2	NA	CASSYTTGVGAGELFF	TGTGCCAGCAGTTACACAACAGGGGTAGGGGCCGGGGAGCTGTTTTTT
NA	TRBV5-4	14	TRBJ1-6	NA	CASSLEQGNSPLHF	TGTGCCAGCAGCTTGGAGCAGGGTAATTCACCCCTCCACTTT
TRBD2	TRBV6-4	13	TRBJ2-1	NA	CASSAGGVNEQFF	TGTGCCAGCAGTGCGGGGGGGGTCAATGAGCAGTTCTTC
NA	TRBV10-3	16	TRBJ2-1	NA	CAISAQSGDSYNEQFF	TGTGCCATCAGTGCCCAAAGCGGAGACTCCTACAATGAGCAGTTCTTC
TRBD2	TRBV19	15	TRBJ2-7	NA	CASSRTSGFVGEQYF	TGTGCCAGTAGTCGGACTAGCGGGTTCGTAGGGGAGCAGTACTTC
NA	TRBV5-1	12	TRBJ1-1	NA	CASSFQGSEAFF	TGCGCCAGCAGCTTTCAGGGTTCTGAAGCTTTCTTT
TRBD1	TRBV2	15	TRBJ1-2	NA	CASRSWRDRAYGYTF	TGTGCCAGCAGGTCTTGGAGGGACAGAGCTTATGGCTACACCTTC
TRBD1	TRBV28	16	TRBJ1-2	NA	CASSLLGQGIYYGYTF	TGTGCCAGCAGTTTACTGGGACAGGGGATATACTATGGCTACACCTTC
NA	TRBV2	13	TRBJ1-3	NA	CASSGTDGNTIYF	TGTGCCAGCTCCGGGACTGATGGAAACACCATATATTTT
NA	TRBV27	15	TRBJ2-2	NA	CASSLSRAGGGELFF	TGTGCCAGCAGTTTGAGCAGGGCCGGGGGCGGGGAGCTGTTTTTT
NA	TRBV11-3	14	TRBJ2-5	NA	CASSSTRIQETQYF	TGTGCCAGCAGCTCCACGCGCATTCAAGAGACCCAGTACTTC
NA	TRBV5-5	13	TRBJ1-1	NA	CASSFVGNTEAFF	TGTGCCAGCAGCTTCGTCGGGAACACTGAAGCTTTCTTT
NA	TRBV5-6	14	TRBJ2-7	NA	CASSQTDRPYEQYF	TGTGCCAGCAGCCAGACCGACAGGCCCTACGAGCAGTACTTC
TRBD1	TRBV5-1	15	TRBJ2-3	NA	CASSPGTVSTDTQYF	TGCGCCAGCAGCCCGGGGACAGTAAGCACAGATACGCAGTATTTT
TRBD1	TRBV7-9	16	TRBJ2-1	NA	CASSLPGQGKYNEQFF	TGTGCCAGCAGCTTACCGGGACAGGGAAAGTACAATGAGCAGTTCTTC